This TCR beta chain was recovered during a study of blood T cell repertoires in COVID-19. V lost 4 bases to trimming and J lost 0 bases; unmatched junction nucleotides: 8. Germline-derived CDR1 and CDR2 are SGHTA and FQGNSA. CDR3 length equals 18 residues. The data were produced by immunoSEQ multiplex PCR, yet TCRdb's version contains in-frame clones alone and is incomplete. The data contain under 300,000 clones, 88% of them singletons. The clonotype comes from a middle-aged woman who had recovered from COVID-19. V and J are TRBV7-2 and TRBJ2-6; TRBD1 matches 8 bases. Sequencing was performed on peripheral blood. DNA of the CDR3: TGTGCCAGCAGCTCCCCAGGGGGCTTTTACTCTGGGGCCAACGTCCTGACTTTC. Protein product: CASSSPGGFYSGANVLTF.